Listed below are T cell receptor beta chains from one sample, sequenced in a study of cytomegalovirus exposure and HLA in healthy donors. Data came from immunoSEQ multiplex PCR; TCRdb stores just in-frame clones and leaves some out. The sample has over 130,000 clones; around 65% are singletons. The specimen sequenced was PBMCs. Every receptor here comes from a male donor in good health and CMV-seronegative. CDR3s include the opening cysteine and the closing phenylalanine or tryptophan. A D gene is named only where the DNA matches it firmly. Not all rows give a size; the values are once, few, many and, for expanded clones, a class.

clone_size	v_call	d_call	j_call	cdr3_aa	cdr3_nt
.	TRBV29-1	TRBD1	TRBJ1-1	CSVDRGTEAFF	TGCAGCGTTGACAGGGGGACTGAAGCTTTCTTT
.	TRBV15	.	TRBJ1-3	CATAGGLGVGNTIYF	TGTGCCACCGCGGGTGGGTTGGGCGTTGGAAACACCATATATTTT
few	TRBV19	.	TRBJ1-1	CASSIGGLGDTEAFF	TGTGCCAGTAGTATCGGGGGGCTGGGGGACACTGAAGCTTTCTTT
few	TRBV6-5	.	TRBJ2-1	CASSYGQVGPNEQFF	TGTGCCAGCAGTTACGGGCAGGTGGGGCCCAATGAGCAGTTCTTC
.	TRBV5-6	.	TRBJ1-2	CASSGPENGYTF	TGTGCCAGCAGCGGGCCGGAAAATGGCTACACCTTC
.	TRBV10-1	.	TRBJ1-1	CASRTDENTEAFF	TGCGCCAGCAGGACAGACGAGAACACTGAAGCTTTCTTT
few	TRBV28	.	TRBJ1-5	CASSQGFNQPQHF	TGTGCCAGCAGTCAGGGGTTCAATCAGCCCCAGCATTTT
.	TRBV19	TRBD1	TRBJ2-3	CASSISAGGRDTQYF	TGTGCCAGTAGTATCTCGGCAGGGGGCAGAGATACGCAGTATTTT
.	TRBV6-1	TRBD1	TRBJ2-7	CASSDRDRASYEQYF	TGTGCCAGCAGTGACCGGGACAGGGCATCCTACGAGCAGTACTTC
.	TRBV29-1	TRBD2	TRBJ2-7	CSVAGRAREGSYEQYF	TGCAGCGTTGCGGGTCGGGCGAGGGAGGGGTCCTACGAGCAGTACTTC
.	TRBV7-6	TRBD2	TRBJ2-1	CASSFPRASGGRDNEQFF	TGTGCCAGCAGCTTTCCCCGGGCTAGCGGGGGAAGGGACAATGAGCAGTTCTTC
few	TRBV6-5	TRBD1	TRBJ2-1	CASSYGTGGSINEQFF	TGTGCCAGCAGTTACGGGACAGGGGGCAGCATCAATGAGCAGTTCTTC
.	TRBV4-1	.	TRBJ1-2	CASSHAGTNYGYTF	TGCGCCAGCAGCCACGCAGGGACTAACTATGGCTACACCTTC
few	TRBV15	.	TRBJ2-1	CATSRGTENNEQFF	TGTGCCACCAGCAGAGGGACAGAGAACAATGAGCAGTTCTTC
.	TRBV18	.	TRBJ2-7	CASSLLGGDFPYEQYF	TGTGCCAGCTCTCTTTTAGGGGGGGATTTCCCCTACGAGCAGTACTTC
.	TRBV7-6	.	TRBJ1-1	CASSLVAGTEAFF	TGTGCCAGCAGCTTAGTCGCGGGGACTGAAGCTTTCTTT
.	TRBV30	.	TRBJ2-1	CVWLRGYNEQFF	TGTGTATGGCTCCGGGGCTACAATGAGCAGTTCTTC
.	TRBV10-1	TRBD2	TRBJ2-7	CASSESRASGSYEQYF	TGCGCCAGCAGTGAGTCTAGGGCTAGCGGATCCTACGAGCAGTACTTC
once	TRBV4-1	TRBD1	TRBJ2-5	CASSPEGQPRETQYF	TGCGCCAGCAGCCCAGAGGGACAGCCACGAGAGACCCAGTACTTC
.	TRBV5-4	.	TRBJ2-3	CASSQDSPQTDTQYF	TGTGCCAGCAGCCAAGACTCTCCTCAGACAGATACGCAGTATTTT
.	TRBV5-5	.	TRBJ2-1	CASSLRREGSYNEQFF	TGTGCCAGCAGCTTGCGCAGGGAAGGCTCCTACAATGAGCAGTTCTTC
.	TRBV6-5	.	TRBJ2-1	CASSSPQDYNEQFF	TGTGCCAGCAGTTCCCCACAAGATTACAATGAGCAGTTCTTC
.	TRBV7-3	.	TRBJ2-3	CASSSTFTDTQYF	TGTGCCAGCAGCTCAACCTTCACAGATACGCAGTATTTT
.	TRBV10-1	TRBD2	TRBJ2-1	CASSERQRGGLPNNEQFF	TGCGCCAGCAGTGAGCGTCAGCGGGGGGGCCTCCCCAACAATGAGCAGTTCTTC
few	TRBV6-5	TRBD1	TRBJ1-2	CASRSGTANYGYTF	TGTGCCAGCAGATCCGGGACAGCCAACTATGGCTACACCTTC
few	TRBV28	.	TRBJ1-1	CASSSASEAFF	TGTGCCAGCAGCTCTGCCAGTGAAGCTTTCTTT
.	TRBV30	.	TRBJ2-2	CAYQVGGTGELFF	TGTGCCTACCAGGTCGGGGGCACCGGGGAGCTGTTTTTT
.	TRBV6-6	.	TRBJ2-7	CASSYSRRGSSYEQYF	TGTGCCAGCAGTTACTCCCGCAGGGGTAGCTCCTACGAGCAGTACTTC
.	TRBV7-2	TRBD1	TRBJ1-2	CASSLRGRDRGLYGYTF	TGTGCCAGCAGCTTACGCGGGAGGGACAGGGGGCTCTATGGCTACACCTTC
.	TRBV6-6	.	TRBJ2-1	CASSYAQAEQFF	TGTGCCAGCAGTTACGCCCAAGCTGAGCAGTTCTTC
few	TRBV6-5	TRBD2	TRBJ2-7	CASSYRPRGANEQYF	TGTGCCAGCAGTTACCGGCCGCGGGGGGCCAACGAGCAGTACTTC
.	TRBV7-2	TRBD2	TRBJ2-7	CASSVTSGATYEQYF	TGTGCCAGCAGCGTCACTAGCGGGGCCACCTACGAGCAGTACTTC
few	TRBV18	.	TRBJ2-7	CASSGTGYTYEQYF	TGTGCCAGCTCGGGCACAGGGTATACCTACGAGCAGTACTTC
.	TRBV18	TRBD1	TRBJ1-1	CASSLGYRGMNTEAFF	TGTGCCAGCTCCCTCGGATACAGGGGAATGAACACTGAAGCTTTCTTT
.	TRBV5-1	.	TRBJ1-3	CASSLGGGAGNTIYF	TGCGCCAGCAGCTTGGGAGGGGGTGCTGGAAACACCATATATTTT
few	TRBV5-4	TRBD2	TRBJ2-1	CASSLMLAGGPGSEQFF	TGTGCCAGCAGCTTGATGCTAGCGGGGGGGCCTGGGAGTGAGCAGTTCTTC
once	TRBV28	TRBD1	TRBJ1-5	CASSTWTGEGYSNQPQHF	TGTGCCAGCAGTACCTGGACAGGGGAAGGCTATAGCAATCAGCCCCAGCATTTT
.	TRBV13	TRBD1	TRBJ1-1	CASSAGQGLNTEAFF	TGTGCCAGCAGCGCCGGACAGGGCCTGAACACTGAAGCTTTCTTT
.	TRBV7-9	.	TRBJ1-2	CASSLVGAAEGYTF	TGTGCCAGCAGCTTAGTGGGGGCAGCTGAAGGCTACACCTTC
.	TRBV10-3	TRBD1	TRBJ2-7	CAIRRTGGTYEQYF	TGTGCCATCAGGCGGACAGGGGGTACCTACGAGCAGTACTTC
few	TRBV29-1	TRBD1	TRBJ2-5	CSASNRGETQYF	TGCAGCGCCAGCAACAGGGGAGAGACCCAGTACTTC
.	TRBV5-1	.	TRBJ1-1	CASSQTGNTEAFF	TGCGCCAGCAGCCAGACAGGGAACACTGAAGCTTTCTTT
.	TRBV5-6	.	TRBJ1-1	CASSPGKGQRKFF	TGTGCCAGCAGCCCGGGGAAAGGACAGCGGAAGTTCTTT
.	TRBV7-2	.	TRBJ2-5	CASTPRGGETQYF	TGTGCCAGCACCCCTAGGGGGGGTGAGACCCAGTACTTC
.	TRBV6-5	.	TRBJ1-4	CASSSAARGNEKLFF	TGTGCCAGCAGTTCAGCCGCCCGGGGGAATGAAAAACTGTTTTTT